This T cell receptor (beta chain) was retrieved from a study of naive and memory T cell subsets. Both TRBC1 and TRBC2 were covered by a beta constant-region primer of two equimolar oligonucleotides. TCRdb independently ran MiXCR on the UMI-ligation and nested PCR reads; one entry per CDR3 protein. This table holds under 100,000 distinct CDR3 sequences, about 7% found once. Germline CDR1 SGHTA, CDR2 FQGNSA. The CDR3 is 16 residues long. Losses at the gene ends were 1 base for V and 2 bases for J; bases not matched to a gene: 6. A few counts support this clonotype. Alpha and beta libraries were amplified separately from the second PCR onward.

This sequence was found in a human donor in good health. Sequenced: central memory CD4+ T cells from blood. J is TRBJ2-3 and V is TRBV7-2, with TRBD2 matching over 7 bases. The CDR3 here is CASSLVLRGNTDTQYF. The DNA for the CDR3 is TGTGCCAGCAGCTTAGTTTTGCGGGGGAACACAGATACGCAGTATTTT.